The rows below give T cell receptor beta chains drawn from one sample of a study of T cells after yellow fever vaccination. TCRdb itself ran the 5' RACE reads through MiXCR, one entry per CDR3 protein. The sample has some 110,000 distinct CDR3 sequences; under 9% are singletons. Sequencing was performed on CD8+ T cells sorted from PBMCs, taken 45 days after the yellow fever booster vaccination. The receptors come from a man aged 25-40 years who received the YFV17D yellow fever vaccine. CDR3s include the opening cysteine and the closing phenylalanine or tryptophan. The order of the fields is V gene, clone size, J gene, D gene, CDR3 length, CDR3 protein, CDR3 DNA. D genes are given only for firm matches. Not all rows give a size; the values are once, few, many and, for expanded clones, a class.

>TRBV6-1|few|TRBJ2-6|TRBD1|17
CASNQGALDSGANVLTF
TGTGCCAGCAACCAGGGGGCCCTTGACTCTGGGGCCAACGTCCTGACTTTC
>TRBV21-1|many|TRBJ2-7|-|14
CASIEGGGTYEQYF
TGTGCCAGCATTGAGGGTGGAGGGACCTACGAGCAGTACTTC
>TRBV29-1|many|TRBJ1-1|-|10
CSEDSNEAFF
TGCAGCGAGGACAGTAATGAAGCTTTCTTT
>TRBV6-7|many|TRBJ1-1|-|14
CASSFGKRTTEAFF
TGTGCCAGCAGTTTCGGTAAGAGGACCACTGAAGCTTTCTTT
>TRBV20-1|many|TRBJ1-2|-|16
CSAREAQARSNYGYTF
TGCAGTGCGAGAGAGGCTCAAGCAAGGTCCAACTATGGCTACACCTTC
>TRBV4-3|-|TRBJ2-5|-|13
CASRQTTNETQYF
TGCGCCAGCCGCCAGACTACGAATGAGACCCAGTACTTC
>TRBV27|many|TRBJ2-2|-|13
CASSIRGPGELFF
TGTGCCAGCAGTATCAGAGGGCCCGGGGAGCTGTTTTTT
>TRBV5-1|many|TRBJ2-7|TRBD2|14
CASSLVAGADEQYF
TGCGCCAGCAGCTTGGTAGCGGGTGCCGACGAGCAGTACTTC
>TRBV23-1|-|TRBJ2-3|-|14
CASSQFRGWDTQYF
TGCGCCAGCAGTCAATTTCGAGGTTGGGATACGCAGTATTTT
>TRBV6-5|many|TRBJ1-5|-|13
CASSYQGGQPQHF
TGTGCCAGCAGTTACCAGGGCGGGCAGCCCCAGCATTTT
>TRBV10-3|many|TRBJ2-1|TRBD2|16
CAISASGREIYNEQFF
TGTGCCATCAGTGCGAGTGGGCGGGAGATCTACAATGAGCAGTTCTTC
>TRBV27|few|TRBJ2-3|-|15
CASSFIAASFDTQYF
TGTGCCAGCAGTTTTATAGCGGCTAGCTTCGATACGCAGTATTTT
>TRBV7-2|-|TRBJ2-1|-|12
CASSSLSGPQFF
TGTGCCAGCAGCTCCCTATCCGGCCCGCAGTTCTTC
>TRBV27|many|TRBJ2-3|-|14
CASTGSWGTDTQYF
TGTGCCAGCACCGGGTCCTGGGGCACAGATACGCAGTATTTT
>TRBV19|many|TRBJ2-7|-|16
CASSIVGDQLLHEQYF
TGTGCCAGTAGTATAGTGGGGGACCAACTTCTTCACGAGCAGTACTTC
>TRBV5-1|many|TRBJ2-1|TRBD2|17
CASSYAGGGRPYNEQFF
TGCGCCAGCAGCTACGCCGGGGGCGGGAGGCCCTACAATGAGCAGTTCTTC
>TRBV21-1|many|TRBJ2-3|-|10
CANPTDTQYF
TGTGCCAACCCGACAGATACGCAGTATTTT
>TRBV5-1|many|TRBJ2-1|-|17
CASSPEGAASVYNEQFF
TGCGCCAGCAGCCCGGAAGGAGCGGCTAGCGTCTACAATGAGCAGTTCTTC
>TRBV7-9|few|TRBJ1-2|-|13
CASSLGPFYGYTF
TGTGCCAGCAGCTTGGGGCCGTTCTATGGCTACACCTTC
>TRBV5-1|many|TRBJ2-1|-|15
CASALGGGSFNEQFF
TGCGCCAGCGCTCTGGGGGGTGGAAGTTTCAATGAGCAGTTCTTC
>TRBV12-3/TRBV12-4|many|TRBJ2-1|-|13
CASSLNQNNEQFF
TGTGCCAGCAGCCTTAACCAGAACAATGAGCAGTTCTTC
>TRBV27|few|TRBJ2-2|-|17
CASTNRGLASNTGELFF
TGTGCCAGCACAAACCGGGGTCTGGCGAGCAACACCGGGGAGCTGTTTTTT
>TRBV5-1|many|TRBJ2-7|TRBD2|16
CASSLAGLAGVEEQYF
TGCGCCAGCAGCCTCGCGGGACTAGCGGGAGTGGAGGAGCAGTACTTC
>TRBV6-5|few|TRBJ2-7|-|12
CASSGEGVEQYF
TGTGCCAGCAGTGGGGAAGGGGTTGAGCAGTACTTC
>TRBV7-8|-|TRBJ2-4|-|12
CASSGASNIQYF
TGTGCCAGCAGCGGAGCCTCGAACATTCAGTACTTC
>TRBV7-6|-|TRBJ2-1|-|15
CASSSAQSSYNEQFF
TGTGCCAGCAGCTCTGCACAGAGCTCCTACAATGAGCAGTTCTTC
>TRBV12-3/TRBV12-4|many|TRBJ2-5|TRBD2|15
CASSLQAGVMGTQYF
TGTGCCAGCAGTTTACAGGCGGGGGTAATGGGGACCCAGTACTTC
>TRBV20-1|many|TRBJ1-1|-|11
CSARVGPPEVF
TGCAGTGCTAGAGTAGGGCCGCCGGAGGTCTTT
>TRBV20-1|many|TRBJ2-3|TRBD2|14
CSAREREVGDTQYF
TGCAGTGCTAGAGAGCGGGAGGTGGGAGATACGCAGTATTTT
>TRBV7-2|many|TRBJ2-5|-|16
CASSPPSVGPQETQYF
TGTGCCAGCAGCCCGCCAAGTGTAGGACCCCAAGAGACCCAGTACTTC
>TRBV10-3|many|TRBJ2-5|TRBD1|15
CAINDRDSLQETQYF
TGTGCCATCAACGACCGGGACAGCTTACAAGAGACCCAGTACTTC
>TRBV12-3/TRBV12-4|many|TRBJ2-7|TRBD2|15
CASSLVGGGVYEQYF
TGTGCCAGCAGTTTAGTCGGCGGGGGTGTCTACGAGCAGTACTTC
>TRBV12-3/TRBV12-4|many|TRBJ2-5|TRBD2|16
CASSLDAREEQETQYF
TGTGCCAGCAGTTTAGACGCGCGGGAGGAACAAGAGACCCAGTACTTC
>TRBV6-2/TRBV6-3|many|TRBJ2-7|-|13
CASSLIGNYEQYF
TGTGCCAGCAGTCTAATCGGGAACTACGAGCAGTACTTC
>TRBV10-1|many|TRBJ2-1|TRBD2|17
CASSDGAGGALHNEQFF
TGCGCCAGCAGTGATGGCGCGGGGGGGGCTCTGCACAATGAGCAGTTCTTC
>TRBV14|few|TRBJ2-5|TRBD1|14
CASSQKGARETQYF
TGTGCCAGCAGCCAAAAGGGGGCAAGAGAGACCCAGTACTTC
>TRBV25-1|many|TRBJ2-5|-|15
CASTQMGVEVETQYF
TGTGCCAGCACACAAATGGGGGTAGAGGTAGAGACCCAGTACTTC
>TRBV12-3/TRBV12-4|-|TRBJ2-2|-|15
CASSQGRGTAGELFF
TGTGCCAGCAGTCAGGGCCGGGGGACAGCAGGGGAGCTGTTTTTT
>TRBV4-2|few|TRBJ2-7|-|14
CASSQENGPIEQYF
TGTGCCAGCAGCCAAGAGAACGGCCCTATCGAGCAGTACTTC
>TRBV4-3|few|TRBJ2-5|-|14
CASSQEHPQSLKYF
TGCGCCAGCAGCCAAGAGCATCCCCAAAGCTTAAAGTACTTC
>TRBV7-3|many|TRBJ1-1|-|13
CASSRTVNTEAFF
TGTGCCAGCAGCCGGACAGTGAACACTGAAGCTTTCTTT
>TRBV6-2/TRBV6-3|few|TRBJ2-1|TRBD2|16
CASSFLGLAVDNEQFF
TGTGCCAGCAGTTTCTTGGGACTAGCGGTAGACAATGAGCAGTTCTTC
>TRBV11-2|-|TRBJ2-7|TRBD2|16
CASSSPGLALPYEQYF
TGTGCCAGCAGCTCACCGGGACTAGCCCTTCCCTACGAGCAGTACTTC
>TRBV7-2|-|TRBJ2-7|-|14
CASSSRGRVHEQYF
TGTGCCAGCAGCTCCAGGGGCAGGGTTCACGAGCAGTACTTC
>TRBV29-1|many|TRBJ2-7|TRBD2|16
CSVERTSAGGPGEQYF
TGCAGCGTTGAGAGGACTTCGGCGGGAGGGCCGGGGGAGCAGTACTTC